Each of the 15 T cell receptor beta chains below was sequenced from the same sample in a study of blood T cell repertoires in COVID-19 (dated by TCRdb to 2020 to 2021). Receptors were amplified or captured by the immunoSEQ multiplex PCR assay. In its TCRdb copy, this immuneACCESS table keeps in-frame sequences only and misses some clones. Where compared with another copy, unresolved V genes explain less than half of these, and the others have no known cause. The sample includes around 260,000 clones, with 70% to 90% observed a single time. The ten largest clones take up about 0.7% of the sample. What was sequenced was peripheral blood. These receptors originate from a human donor in a cohort sampled during active COVID-19.

Written as DNA, the CDR3 is TGTGCCAGCAGTCCCCCCGAGGGCACTGAAGCTTTCTTT. This translates into CASSPPEGTEAFF. The chain couples TRBV25-1 to TRBJ1-1; D unclear. CDR1 and CDR2 from the germline V gene are MGHDK and SYGVNS. There are 13 residues in the CDR3. Trimming stripped 5 bases from V and 4 bases from J, with 11 bases between.

The rearrangement uses TRBV5-6 and TRBJ1-6, with D uncertain. Deletions cut 0 bases from V and 6 bases from J, with 13 bases between. The CDR3 sequence is 16 residues long. Germline loops: CDR1 SGHDT, CDR2 YYEEEE. CDR3 bases: TGTGCCAGCAGCTTGGTGAGCGGGTATAGTAATTCACCCCTCCACTTT. This encodes CASSLVSGYSNSPLHF.

J is TRBJ2-2 and V is TRBV10-3, with 10 nucleotides matching TRBD2. Germline CDR1 is ENHRY and CDR2 is SYGVKD. V shed 6 bases, J shed 2 bases, and the junction held 6 bases outside the gene matches. The CDR3 loop spans 16 amino acids. The CDR3: CAIRAGGPGNTGELFF. The CDR3 region has the DNA TGTGCCATCAGAGCGGGAGGGCCAGGAAACACCGGGGAGCTGTTTTTT.

The V call is TRBV19, the J call TRBJ2-1, with 11 nucleotides matching TRBD1. The CDR3 has 17 residues. Germline-derived CDR1 and CDR2 are LNHDA and SQIVND (reference sequence). Trimming took 4 bases from V and 5 from J; bases not matched to a gene: 10. The CDR3 region is CASSTQTPGQGDNEQFF. The DNA for the CDR3 is TGTGCCAGTAGTACCCAAACACCGGGACAGGGGGACAATGAGCAGTTCTTC.

This chain links TRBV28 with TRBJ2-3; D gene unclear. The CDR3 runs 13 residues. V was cut by 10 bases and J by 4 bases, with 15 bases left in between. The V gene's germline CDR1 is MDHEN and CDR2 SYDVKM. The CDR3 bases are TGTGCCACCAGAGGTTTAAGCGCAGATACGCAGTATTTT. Translation: CATRGLSADTQYF.

V gene TRBV12-1 combines with J gene TRBJ2-7; the table's D gene call, TRBD2, was not cross checked with the DNA. TRBV12-1 is described as a pseudogene. The CDR3 totals 11 residues. Here the CDR3 DNA reads TGTGCCAGCGACTGGCCCTACGAGCAGTACTTC. Translating gives CASDWPYEQYF.

This clone was found once. The chain combines TRBV7-8 with TRBJ2-7; 12 nucleotides match TRBD2. The V gene's germline CDR1 is SGHVS and CDR2 FQNEAQ. V gave up 5 bases and J gave up 7 bases; unmatched junction bases: 6. This CDR3 has 14 amino acids. CDR3 in amino acids: CASSLRTSGIEQYF. The CDR3 nucleotides read TGTGCCAGCAGCCTGCGGACTAGCGGGATTGAGCAGTACTTC.

In DNA form, the CDR3 reads TGTGCCAGTAGTACCGGGACAGGGTTCGGTGGAAACACCATATATTTT. Translation gives CASSTGTGFGGNTIYF. This chain links TRBV19 with TRBJ1-3; 9 bases match TRBD1. CDR3 length equals 16 residues. The V segment lost 4 bases and the J segment 3 bases; nucleotides outside the gene matches: 7. From germline, CDR1 is LNHDA and CDR2 SQIVND (reference sequence).

The CDR3 protein is CASSFSGALPYEQYF. The CDR3 DNA is TGTGCCAGCAGCTTTAGCGGGGCCCTCCCTTACGAGCAGTACTTC. The chain couples TRBV11-2 to TRBJ2-7; 8 nucleotides line up with TRBD2. V trimming: 3 bases; J trimming: 4 bases; junction bases outside the gene matches: 8. Per the germline V gene, CDR1 is SGHAT and CDR2 is FQNNGV. CDR3 length: 15 residues.

The chain is built from TRBV6-5 and TRBJ1-5; 9 bases align to TRBD1. Looked up from germline, CDR1 is MNHEY and CDR2 is SVGAGI. The CDR3 contains 14 residues. The trim removed 10 bases at V and 3 bases at J, leaving 7 bases unmatched. In DNA, the CDR3 is TGTGCCACCGCCGGGACAGGGAACAATCAGCCCCAGCATTTT. Encoded protein: CATAGTGNNQPQHF.

The chain recombines TRBV27 with TRBJ1-2; 9 bases line up with TRBD1. The CDR3 spans 14 residues. V lost 1 base and J lost 6; bases outside the gene matches: 3. Germline lookup yields CDR1 MNHEY and CDR2 SMNVEV (reference sequence). In DNA form, the CDR3 reads TGTGCCAGCAGTTTATACAGGGGGCATAATGGCTACACCTTC. The encoded protein is CASSLYRGHNGYTF.

Only one count was recorded for this clone. The chain has TRBV19 and TRBJ1-1, with a weak D call TRBD1 (5 bases). CDR1 and CDR2 (germline): LNHDA, SQIVND (reference sequence). Trimming left V 3 bases short and J 5 bases short, with 13 bases between. The CDR3 covers 14 residues. CDR3 loop: CASSMAQGLTEAFF. CDR3 nucleotides: TGTGCCAGTAGTATGGCCCAGGGATTGACTGAAGCTTTCTTT.

The chain links TRBV7-8 to TRBJ2-7, with D possibly TRBD1 on 5 matching bases. The CDR3 length is 15 residues. Trimming pared 1 base from V and 1 base from J, leaving 11 bases between. Germline CDR1 is SGHVS and CDR2 is FQNEAQ. Written as DNA, the CDR3 is TGTGCCAGCAGCTTAGAGGGGATTGGTTCCTACGAGCAGTACTTC. Protein sequence: CASSLEGIGSYEQYF.

The genes are TRBV6-1 and TRBJ2-3; 11 nucleotides match TRBD2. Per germline, CDR1 MNHNS and CDR2 SASEGT. The CDR3 extends over 15 amino acids. With 3 bases clipped from V and 4 bases from J, the junction kept 3 bases outside the gene matches. The CDR3 loop reads CASSDIAGGSDTQYF. Here the CDR3 DNA reads TGTGCCAGCAGTGACATAGCGGGGGGGTCAGATACGCAGTATTTT.

In this sample, this clone turned up once. V and J are TRBV3-1 (or the pseudogene TRBV3-2) and TRBJ1-6, with D perhaps TRBD1 (5 bases). Germline lookup yields CDR1 LGHDT and CDR2 YNNKEL (reference sequence). The CDR3 spans 15 residues. V was trimmed by 5 bases and J by 2 bases, leaving 10 bases between them. The CDR3 DNA is TGTGCCAGCAGCTCCACGGGGGCCTATAATTCACCCCTCCACTTT. Translating it yields CASSSTGAYNSPLHF.